This T cell receptor beta chain was obtained from a study of early T cells in non-severe SARS-CoV-2 infection. Study conclusions and caveats: Missing private and CD4 specificities, VDJdb matching favored anti-spike CD8 responses.

Researchers tagged individual cDNA molecules with unique molecular identifiers. TCRdb recomputed calls from the 5' RACE reads with MiXCR, one row per CDR3 protein. This table holds some 22,000 distinct CDR3 sequences, 4.7% found once. This clonotype occurred many times. Its cognate antigen is unknown. The receptor comes from an adult who was a healthcare worker with PCR-confirmed SARS-CoV-2 infection or an uninfected control (not recorded which). What was sequenced was whole blood.

The CDR3 DNA is TGTGCCAGCAGCTTAGCCCCCCGGACAGGGGGCAGTGAGACCCAGTACTTC. Translating it yields CASSLAPRTGGSETQYF. The rearrangement joins TRBV7-2 to TRBJ2-5, with 11 positions matching TRBD1. Per the germline V gene, CDR1 is SGHTA and CDR2 is FQGNSA. This CDR3 contains 17 residues. The V and J ends lost 0 bases and 5 bases, in that order; junction bases with no gene match: 8.